Following are 10 T cell receptor beta chains from one sample sequenced in a study of blood T cell repertoires in COVID-19. Profiling relied on immunoSEQ multiplex PCR, and the TCRdb table lists in-frame clones only, not all of them. This repertoire shows a few hundred thousand clones, 80% to 85% found once; its top ten account for 6.8%. Sequenced material: PBMCs or T cells enriched from blood (not recorded which). The origin of the receptors is a woman aged 40 to 50 who had recovered from COVID-19.

The chain has TRBV27 and TRBJ2-1; perhaps TRBD1 as D (6 bases). V dropped 3 bases and J dropped 0 bases, with 9 bases sitting between them. Germline V gene lookup returns CDR1 MNHEY and CDR2 SMNVEV (reference sequence). This CDR3 is 15 amino acids long. In nucleotides, the CDR3 is TGTGCCAGCAGTTTTGGGACAACCTCCTACAATGAGCAGTTCTTC. This sequence encodes CASSFGTTSYNEQFF.

V gene TRBV6-5 combines with J gene TRBJ1-1; tentative D call: TRBD1 (6 bases). The CDR3 sequence is 16 residues long. Germline loops: CDR1 MNHEY, CDR2 SVGAGI. V shed 0 bases and J shed 4 bases, with 15 bases lying between them. The CDR3 DNA is TGTGCCAGCAGTTACTCCATCCCGACAGGCGCCACTGAAGCTTTCTTT. It translates to CASSYSIPTGATEAFF.

The gene calls are TRBV27 and TRBJ1-5, with D hard to call. Trimming shortened V by 2 bases and J by 10 bases, and 15 bases separated the two germline ends. This CDR3 has 14 amino acids. Germline-derived CDR1 and CDR2 are MNHEY and SMNVEV (reference sequence). This chain's CDR3 is CASSLIPGLDPQHF. The CDR3 DNA sequence: TGTGCCAGCAGTTTAATTCCCGGACTTGATCCCCAGCATTTT.

The chain carries TRBV9 and TRBJ1-4; 7 nucleotides line up with TRBD1. Germline CDR1 and CDR2: SGDLS and YYNGEE. This CDR3 comprises 16 residues. J lost 0 bases, V lost 3 bases, and 5 bases had no gene match. This CDR3 reads CASSGWTGATNEKLFF. In nucleotides, the CDR3 is TGTGCCAGCAGCGGCTGGACAGGAGCAACTAATGAAAAACTGTTTTTT.

This clone has a handful of counts. The chain combines TRBV27 with TRBJ1-5; TRBD1 is a possible D gene (5 bases). V lost 3 bases and J 7 bases, leaving 16 bases between the germline ends. The CDR3 loop spans 15 amino acids. Germline CDR1 and CDR2: MNHEY and SMNVEV (reference sequence). The DNA of the CDR3 is TGTGCCAGCAGTTTGGTGGGGACTCTAATCCAGCCCCAGCATTTT. It encodes CASSLVGTLIQPQHF.

This clone was detected a few times. The genes are TRBV28 and TRBJ2-6; D unresolved. There are 17 residues in the CDR3. V was pared by 0 bases and J by 0 bases, with 9 bases between. CDR1 is MDHEN and CDR2 is SYDVKM in the germline V gene. In DNA, the CDR3 is TGTGCCAGCAGTTTATGGGGCACCTTCTCTGGGGCCAACGTCCTGACTTTC. As protein: CASSLWGTFSGANVLTF.

This chain joins TRBV30 and TRBJ2-7; 9 bases match TRBD1. Germline V gene data show CDR1 as GTSNPN and CDR2 as SVGIG (reference sequence). This CDR3 contains 14 residues. The junction had 5 bases not matched to a gene; V was cut back by 3 bases and J by 2 bases. CDR3 nucleotide sequence: TGTGCCTGGAGGGGACAGGGAATGGCCTACGAGCAGTACTTC. Encoded protein: CAWRGQGMAYEQYF.

V is TRBV29-1 and J is TRBJ2-3, with TRBD1 matching 10 bases. The length of the CDR3 is 15 residues. Germline CDR1 and CDR2: SQVTM and ANQGSEA. Losses at the gene ends were 5 bases for V and 0 bases for J; bases not matched to a gene: 5. The CDR3 reads CSVPTGGRSTDTQYF. CDR3 DNA sequence: TGCAGCGTTCCGACAGGGGGCAGAAGCACAGATACGCAGTATTTT.

This clone has only a few counts. This rearrangement joins TRBV6-6 to TRBJ1-6; D gene unclear. V was trimmed by 6 bases and J by 7 bases, leaving 10 bases between them. Germline CDR1 reads MNHNY; CDR2 reads SVGAGI (reference sequence). This CDR3 contains 13 residues. CDR3 coding DNA: TGTGCCAGCAGCTTAGGACTGAATTCACCCCTCCACTTT. As protein: CASSLGLNSPLHF.

This chain connects TRBV19 to TRBJ1-4, with 7 bases matching TRBD1. Germline lookup yields CDR1 LNHDA and CDR2 SQIVND (reference sequence). The CDR3 has 15 amino acids. The V segment lost 3 bases and the J segment 4 bases; nucleotides outside the gene matches: 5. In nucleotides, the CDR3 is TGTGCCAGTAGTATCCGGGACAGTATTAATGAAAAACTGTTTTTT. Its protein is CASSIRDSINEKLFF.